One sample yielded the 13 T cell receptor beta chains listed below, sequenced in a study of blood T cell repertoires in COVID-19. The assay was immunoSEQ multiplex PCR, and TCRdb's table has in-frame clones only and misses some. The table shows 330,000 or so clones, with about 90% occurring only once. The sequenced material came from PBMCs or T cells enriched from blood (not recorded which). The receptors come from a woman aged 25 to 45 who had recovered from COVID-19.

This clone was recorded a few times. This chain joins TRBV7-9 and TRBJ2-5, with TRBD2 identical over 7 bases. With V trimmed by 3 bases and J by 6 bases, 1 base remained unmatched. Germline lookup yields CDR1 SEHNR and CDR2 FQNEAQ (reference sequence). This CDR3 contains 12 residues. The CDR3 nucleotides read TGTGCCAGCAGCTTGAGCGGGAAGACCCAGTACTTC. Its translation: CASSLSGKTQYF.

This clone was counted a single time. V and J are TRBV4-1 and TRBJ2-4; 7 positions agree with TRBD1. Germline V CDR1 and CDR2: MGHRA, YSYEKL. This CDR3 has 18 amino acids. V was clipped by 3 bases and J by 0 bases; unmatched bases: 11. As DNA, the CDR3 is TGCGCCAGCAGCCAGGGACGACAGGGTCCATTAGCCAAAAACATTCAGTACTTC. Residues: CASSQGRQGPLAKNIQYF.

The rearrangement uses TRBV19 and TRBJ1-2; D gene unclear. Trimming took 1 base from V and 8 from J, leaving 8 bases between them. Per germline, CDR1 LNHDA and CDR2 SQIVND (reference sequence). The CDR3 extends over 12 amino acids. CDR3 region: CASSIALEGYTF. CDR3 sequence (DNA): TGTGCCAGTAGTATAGCCCTCGAGGGCTACACCTTC.

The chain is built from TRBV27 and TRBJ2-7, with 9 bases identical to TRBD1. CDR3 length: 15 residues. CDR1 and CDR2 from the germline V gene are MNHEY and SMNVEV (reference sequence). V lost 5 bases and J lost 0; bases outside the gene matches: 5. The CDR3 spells CASSEDRGGSYEQYF. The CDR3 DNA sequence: TGTGCCAGCAGTGAGGACAGGGGTGGCTCCTACGAGCAGTACTTC.

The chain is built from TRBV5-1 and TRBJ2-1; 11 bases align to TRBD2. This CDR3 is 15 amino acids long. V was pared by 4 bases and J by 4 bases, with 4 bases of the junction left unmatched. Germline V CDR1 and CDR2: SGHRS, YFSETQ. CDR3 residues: CASSQTSGGYNEQFF. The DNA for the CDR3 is TGCGCCAGCAGCCAAACTAGCGGGGGTTACAATGAGCAGTTCTTC.

The CDR3 sequence: CASQGPEGSGANVLTF. The CDR3 DNA reads TGTGCCAGCCAAGGACCTGAGGGCTCTGGGGCCAACGTCCTGACTTTC. The chain employs TRBV2 and TRBJ2-6; D is perhaps TRBD2 (5 bases). CDR1 and CDR2 (germline): SNHLY, FYNNEI. The CDR3 contains 16 residues. V was pared by 8 bases and J by 0 bases, with 14 bases between.

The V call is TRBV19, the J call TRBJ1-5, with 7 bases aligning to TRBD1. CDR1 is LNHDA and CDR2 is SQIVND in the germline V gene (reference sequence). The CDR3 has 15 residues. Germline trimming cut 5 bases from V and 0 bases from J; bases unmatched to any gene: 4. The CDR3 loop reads CASSPDRVSNQPQHF. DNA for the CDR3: TGTGCCAGTAGTCCAGACAGGGTTAGCAATCAGCCCCAGCATTTT.

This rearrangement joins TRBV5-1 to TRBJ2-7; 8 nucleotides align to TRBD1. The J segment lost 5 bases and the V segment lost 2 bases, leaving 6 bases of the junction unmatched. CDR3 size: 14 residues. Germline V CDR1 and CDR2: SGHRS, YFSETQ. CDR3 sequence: CASSFGTGRDEQYF. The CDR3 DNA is TGCGCCAGCAGCTTTGGGACAGGACGCGACGAGCAGTACTTC.

CDR3 nucleotide sequence: TGTGCCAGCAGCTTGAATCTCGGGCAGGGTGGTTTCTTT. It encodes CASSLNLGQGGFF. The genes are TRBV5-4 and TRBJ1-1; tentatively, D is TRBD1 (5 bases). The germline gives CDR1 SGHNT, CDR2 YYREEE (reference sequence). The CDR3 spans 13 residues. Trimming pared 1 base from V and 13 bases from J, leaving 17 bases between.

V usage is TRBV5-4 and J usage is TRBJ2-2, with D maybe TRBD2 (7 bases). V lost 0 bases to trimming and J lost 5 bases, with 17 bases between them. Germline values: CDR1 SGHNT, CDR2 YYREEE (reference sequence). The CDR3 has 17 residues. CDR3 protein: CASSLVGASGRTGELFF. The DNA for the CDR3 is TGTGCCAGCAGCTTGGTGGGGGCTAGCGGTCGAACCGGGGAGCTGTTTTTT.

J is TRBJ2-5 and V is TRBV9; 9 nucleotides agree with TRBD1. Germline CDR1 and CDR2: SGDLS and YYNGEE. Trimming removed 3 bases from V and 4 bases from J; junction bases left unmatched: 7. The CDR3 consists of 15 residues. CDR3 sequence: CASSGGDRAIETQYF. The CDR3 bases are TGTGCCAGCAGCGGGGGGGACAGGGCAATAGAGACCCAGTACTTC.

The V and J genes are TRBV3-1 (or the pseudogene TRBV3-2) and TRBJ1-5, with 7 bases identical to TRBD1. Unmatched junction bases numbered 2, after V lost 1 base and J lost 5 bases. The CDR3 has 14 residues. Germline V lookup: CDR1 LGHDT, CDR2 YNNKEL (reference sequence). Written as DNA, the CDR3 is TGTGCCAGCAGCCAAGTGGGACAGCATCAGCCCCAGCATTTT. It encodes CASSQVGQHQPQHF.

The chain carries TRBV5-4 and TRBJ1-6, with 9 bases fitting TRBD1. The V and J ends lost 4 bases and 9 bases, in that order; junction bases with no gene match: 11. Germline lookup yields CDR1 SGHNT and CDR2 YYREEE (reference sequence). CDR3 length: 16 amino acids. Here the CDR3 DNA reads TGTGCCAGCAGCCAGAATCCGGGACAGGGTTTTTCACCCCTCCACTTT. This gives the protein CASSQNPGQGFSPLHF. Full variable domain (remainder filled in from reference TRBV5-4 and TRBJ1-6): ETGVTQSPTHLIKTRGQQVTLRCSSQSGHNTVSWYQQALGQGPQFIFQYYREEENGRGNFPPRFSGLQFPNYSSELNVNALELDDSALYLCASSQNPGQGFSPLHFGNGTRLTVT.